This TCR beta chain was identified in a study of T cell repertoires in cytomegalovirus infection. Study summary: Newly reported HLA-C-restricted and thoroughly characterized HLA-B-restricted CMV epitopes were employed. Public TCR beta signatures provided an indication of both CMV infection and a matching HLA type.

Study-level results: Ex vivo, HLA-C-restricted CMV-specific TCR beta clonotypes prevailed over the rest of the response.

As for this clonotype: Its target is not known.

The CDR3 is 15 residues long. The V gene lost 3 bases and the J gene lost 0 bases, with 9 bases spanning the gap. Per germline, CDR1 LNHDA and CDR2 SQIVND (reference sequence). TCRdb ran MiXCR on the reads and lists one entry per CDR3 protein. The sample includes about 890,000 distinct CDR3 sequences, approximately 31% of them seen just once. V and J are TRBV19 and TRBJ1-3, with a tentative D call TRBD1 (5 bases). Sequenced material: cultured CD8+ T cells from PBMCs, taken from culture after CMV antigen stimulation. This TCR was sampled from a human donor in good health (CMV status not recorded). Some clones in this sample may be carry-over from other donors' samples. The CDR3 is CASSIAGRSGNTIYF. The DNA of the CDR3 is TGTGCCAGTAGTATTGCGGGGCGCTCTGGAAACACCATATATTTT.